This T cell receptor (beta chain) was found in a study of cytomegalovirus exposure and HLA in healthy donors. Overall study: Earlier findings included about 120 million unique TCR beta sequences obtained from about 179 million T cells.

Per germline, CDR1 SEHNR and CDR2 FQNEAQ (reference sequence). J was trimmed by 7 bases and V by 4 bases; bases with no gene match: 9. This CDR3 comprises 15 residues. Vbeta (60) and Jbeta (13) primers were used in the PCR. TCRdb's copy holds only in-frame clones and misses some; the assay was immunoSEQ multiplex PCR. The sample consists of approximately 110,000 clones, over 60% of them appearing once. Study-wide points: Judged likely to be a sequencing artifact was a cluster of highly shared sequence variants. Of the V segments, some could not be distinguished, including TRBV6-2 and TRBV6-3, and were excluded. Reportedly, TCR beta sequences accurately predicted HLA-A and HLA-B alleles in most subjects.

Only one count was recorded for this clone. Antigen: not known. The sequence derives from a human donor in good health. V and J are TRBV7-9 and TRBJ2-7, with 11 bases lining up with TRBD1. The sample taken for sequencing was PBMCs. DNA for the CDR3: TGTGCCAGCAGCTGGGACAGGGGGGCCTCCGGGGAGCAGTACTTC. Its translation is CASSWDRGASGEQYF.